These 20 T cell receptor beta chains were sequenced from one sample in a study of blood T cell repertoires in COVID-19. Produced via immunoSEQ multiplex PCR; TCRdb's table is partial and in-frame only. The repertoire holds approximately 180,000 clones, with over 75% as singletons. Input material: peripheral blood. The receptors stem from a woman in her seventies with acute or convalescent COVID-19.

The V call is TRBV7-2, the J call TRBJ2-7; D possibly corresponds to TRBD1 (6 bases). The CDR3 is made up of 15 amino acids. Trimming took 5 bases from V and 4 from J, leaving 18 bases between them. Looked up from germline, CDR1 is SGHTA and CDR2 is FQGNSA. The CDR3 loop reads CASSPTSGAPYEQYF. The CDR3 region has the DNA TGTGCCAGCAGCCCGACATCAGGGGCTCCATACGAGCAGTACTTC.

V is TRBV5-5 and J is TRBJ1-4, with a possible D match to TRBD1 (5 bases). V lost 2 bases and J 8 bases, leaving 10 bases between the germline ends. The CDR3 has 13 residues. Germline CDR1 is SGHKS and CDR2 is YYEKEE (reference sequence). The CDR3, as DNA: TGTGCCAGCAGCTTCGGAGGGGACGAAAAACTGTTTTTT. This gives the protein CASSFGGDEKLFF.

The rearrangement uses TRBV19 and TRBJ2-3; perhaps TRBD2 as D (6 bases). This CDR3 has 16 residues. Germline CDR1 LNHDA, CDR2 SQIVND (reference sequence). V lost 3 bases, J lost 0 bases, and 13 bases lay in between. CDR3 in amino acids: CASSMRYSGSTDTQYF. CDR3 DNA: TGTGCCAGTAGTATGCGATATAGCGGAAGCACAGATACGCAGTATTTT.

Here the CDR3 DNA reads TGTGCCAGCAGTAATTGGGGCCTAACGAACACCGGGGAGCTGTTTTTT. Translating gives CASSNWGLTNTGELFF. The V call is TRBV5-6, the J call TRBJ2-2; D might be TRBD1 (5 bases). Trimming stripped 5 bases from V and 0 bases from J, with 14 bases between. The CDR3 is 16 amino acids. The V gene's germline CDR1 is SGHDT and CDR2 YYEEEE.

The chain uses TRBV2 and TRBJ2-3, with TRBD1 identical over 7 bases. After removal of 7 bases from V and 5 bases from J, the junction contained 3 bases not matched to a gene. The length of the CDR3 is 12 residues. Germline CDR1 SNHLY, CDR2 FYNNEI. The CDR3 protein is CASTRDRDTQYF. CDR3 coding DNA: TGTGCCAGCACCAGGGACAGAGATACGCAGTATTTT.

This chain joins TRBV7-2 and TRBJ2-2; no clear D. This CDR3 is built from 15 residues. V lost 1 base, J lost 0 bases, and 6 bases lay in between. The germline CDR1 and CDR2 sequences are SGHTA and FQGNSA. Here the CDR3 DNA reads TGTGCCAGCAGCTTAGGACATTCGAACACCGGGGAGCTGTTTTTT. Amino acid sequence: CASSLGHSNTGELFF. The whole variable domain, remainder taken from reference TRBV7-2 and TRBJ2-2, is GAGVSQSPSNKVTEKGKDVELRCDPISGHTALYWYRQSLGQGLEFLIYFQGNSAPDKSGLPSDRFSAERTGGSVSTLTIQRTQQEDSAVYLCASSLGHSNTGELFFGEGSRLTVL.

The chain employs TRBV5-1 and TRBJ2-5; no definite D call. Germline V gene sequence: CDR1 SGHRS, CDR2 YFSETQ. The CDR3 has 15 amino acids. Trimming shortened V by 0 bases and J by 5 bases, and 14 bases separated the two germline ends. The DNA of the CDR3 is TGCGCCAGCAGCTTGGATTCCCCACTAAAGGAGACCCAGTACTTC. Its translation is CASSLDSPLKETQYF.

V is TRBV3-1 (or the pseudogene TRBV3-2) and J is TRBJ1-2; a possible D gene is TRBD1 (5 bases). V was trimmed by 4 bases and J by 3 bases, leaving 12 bases between them. Germline lookup yields CDR1 LGHDT and CDR2 YNNKEL (reference sequence). The CDR3 runs 14 residues. CDR3 protein: CASSLGGTDYGYTF. Here the CDR3 DNA reads TGTGCCAGCAGCCTCGGGGGGACGGACTATGGCTACACCTTC.

J is TRBJ2-1 and V is TRBV11-2; 8 nucleotides agree with TRBD2. The germline gives CDR1 SGHAT, CDR2 FQNNGV. The V and J ends lost 2 bases and 15 bases, in that order; junction bases with no gene match: 15. The CDR3 contains 15 residues. CDR3 amino acids: CASSLNPHSGGPLFF. The CDR3 nucleotides read TGTGCCAGCAGCTTAAATCCCCACTCGGGAGGGCCGTTGTTCTTC.

V gene TRBV5-6 combines with J gene TRBJ2-1, with TRBD1 matching over 8 bases. CDR1 SGHDT and CDR2 YYEEEE come from the germline V gene. V lost 0 bases, J lost 7 bases, and 6 bases stayed unmatched. The length of the CDR3 is 15 residues. The CDR3 here is CASSLDAGGGNEQFF. The CDR3 nucleotides read TGTGCCAGCAGCTTGGATGCAGGGGGCGGGAATGAGCAGTTCTTC.

The V gene is TRBV7-2, the J gene TRBJ2-5, with 7 bases that match TRBD2. The CDR3 extends over 14 amino acids. The germline gives CDR1 SGHTA, CDR2 FQGNSA. Germline trimming cut 1 base from V and 4 bases from J; bases unmatched to any gene: 3. The CDR3 DNA follows: TGTGCCAGCAGCTTAGGTATAGCGGGAGAGACCCAGTACTTC. It is translated as CASSLGIAGETQYF.

This clone was detected only a few times. The chain joins TRBV19 to TRBJ2-2, with TRBD2 matching over 11 bases. CDR1 is LNHDA and CDR2 is SQIVND in the germline V gene (reference sequence). V shed 6 bases and J 0 bases; nucleotides not matched to a gene: 3. This CDR3 is 16 amino acids long. CDR3 in amino acids: CASRGTSGANTGELFF. The CDR3 coding sequence is TGTGCCAGTAGGGGGACTAGCGGCGCGAACACCGGGGAGCTGTTTTTT.

This clone was seen repeatedly, ten times or more. J is TRBJ2-7 and V is TRBV11-3; D unresolved. This CDR3 spans 10 amino acids. The ends were cut back, 1 base at V and 11 bases at J, with 6 bases in the middle. Germline lookup yields CDR1 SGHNT and CDR2 YENEEA. The CDR3 nucleotides are TGTGCCAGCAGCTTAGGGGCCGAGTACTTC. Residues: CASSLGAEYF.

With respect to this clone: Different DNA sequences within this sample yield the same CDR3. The V call is TRBV15, the J call TRBJ2-7; no clear D gene. CDR3 size: 12 residues. V was pared by 1 base and J by 3 bases, with 4 bases between. From germline, CDR1 is LNHNV and CDR2 YYDKDF (reference sequence). The DNA for the CDR3 is TGTGCCACCAGCAGAGCCGGCTACGAGCAGTACTTC. This sequence encodes CATSRAGYEQYF.

The J gene is TRBJ2-2, the V gene TRBV30; D gene uncertain. V lost 5 bases and J 0 bases, leaving 10 bases between the germline ends. Germline CDR1 reads GTSNPN; CDR2 reads SVGIG (reference sequence). This CDR3 comprises 14 residues. Here the CDR3 reads CAWRSGSNTGELFF. The CDR3, as DNA: TGTGCCTGGCGGTCCGGTTCGAACACCGGGGAGCTGTTTTTT.

This chain uses TRBV7-7 with TRBJ2-3; 11 bases agree with TRBD2. The V gene end was trimmed by 1 base and the J gene end by 7 bases; junction bases not matched to a gene: 4. Germline V gene sequence: CDR1 SSHAT, CDR2 FNYEAQ (reference sequence). The CDR3 runs 15 residues. The CDR3 region is CASSLGSGRANTQYF. Written as DNA, the CDR3 is TGTGCCAGCAGCTTAGGTAGCGGGAGGGCCAATACGCAGTATTTT. Based on the CDR3 plus reference TRBV7-7 and TRBJ2-3, the full variable domain is GAGVSQSPRYKVTKRGQDVTLRCDPISSHATLYWYQQALGQGPEFLTYFNYEAQPDKSGLPSDRFSAERPEGSISTLTIQRTEQRDSAMYRCASSLGSGRANTQYFGPGTRLTVL.

This chain connects TRBV13 to TRBJ1-1, with 9 bases identical to TRBD1. Germline lookup yields CDR1 PRHDT and CDR2 FYEKMQ (reference sequence). J lost 1 base, V lost 5 bases, and 8 bases had no gene match. The CDR3 contains 16 residues. The CDR3 reads CASSPDRGAWNTEAFF. In nucleotides, the CDR3 is TGTGCCAGCAGCCCGGACAGGGGAGCCTGGAACACTGAAGCTTTCTTT.

The chain combines TRBV3-1 (or the pseudogene TRBV3-2) with TRBJ2-2; 7 bases match TRBD2. The CDR3 is 15 amino acids. The trim removed 2 bases at V and 5 bases at J, leaving 5 bases unmatched. The germline V gene has CDR1 LGHDT and CDR2 YNNKEL (reference sequence). This CDR3 reads CASSQRLAVTGELFF. Here the CDR3 DNA reads TGTGCCAGCAGCCAAAGGCTAGCGGTAACCGGGGAGCTGTTTTTT.

The V gene is TRBV30, the J gene TRBJ2-1; 7 bases align to TRBD2. V was pared by 2 bases and J by 2 bases, with 3 bases of the junction left unmatched. Germline lookup yields CDR1 GTSNPN and CDR2 SVGIG (reference sequence). The CDR3 extends over 14 amino acids. CDR3 in amino acids: CAWSSGITYNEQFF. CDR3 DNA sequence: TGTGCCTGGAGTAGCGGGATTACCTACAATGAGCAGTTCTTC.

The chain links TRBV7-2 to TRBJ2-1; TRBD1 matches at 9 bases. CDR1 and CDR2 from the germline V gene are SGHTA and FQGNSA. The trim removed 6 bases at V and 4 bases at J, leaving 13 bases unmatched. CDR3 length: 17 amino acids. The CDR3 DNA reads as TGTGCCAGCAGTCCCTTAACCGGGACAGGGTTATACAATGAGCAGTTCTTC. Protein: CASSPLTGTGLYNEQFF.